This T cell receptor (beta chain) came from a study of PD-1 blockade in classical Hodgkin lymphoma. General observations from the study: Newly diagnosed and completely responding patients shared comparable baseline diversity.

On this clone itself: Its antigen is still unknown.

Brentuximab vedotin exposure varied among the patients, all of whom had relapsed after autologous stem cell transplantation. Method: immunoSEQ multiplex PCR; TCRdb's copy keeps in-frame clones and lacks some. The sample yields fewer than 90,000 clones, just over 90% seen once. V lost 0 bases to trimming and J lost 0 bases, with 11 bases between them. The CDR3 sequence is 16 residues long. Germline CDR1 and CDR2: SGHRS and YFSETQ. The sequence came from a human donor with classical Hodgkin lymphoma. This material consisted of peripheral blood mononuclear cells (PBMCs), taken at baseline. The gene calls are TRBV5-1 and TRBJ2-3, with D unclear. This chain's CDR3 is CASSLVADFSTDTQYF. The CDR3 region has the DNA TGCGCCAGCAGCTTGGTGGCAGACTTTAGCACAGATACGCAGTATTTT.